Listed below are T cell receptor beta chains from one sample, sequenced in a study of response to subunit inactivated influenza vaccine. TCRdb used MiXCR to reprocess the RT-PCR reads, holding one entry per CDR3 protein. The sample holds 600,000 to 850,000 distinct CDR3 sequences, 14% seen once. The sequences come from PBMCs from blood, collected approximately 15 days before vaccination. Source of these receptors: a man in his fifties or sixties who received an inactivated influenza vaccine. The CDR3 runs from the conserved cysteine through the conserved F or W. D genes are given only for firm matches. The size entry is marked missing in some rows and otherwise reads once, few, many or a size class.

TRBV7-2	few	TRBJ2-5	NA	TGTGCCAGCAGCCCCGGGAATGTGGAGACCCAGTACTTC	CASSPGNVETQYF
TRBV20-1	few	TRBJ2-7	NA	TGCAGTGCCAGCCGGGACTCAGTCTACGAGCAGTACTTC	CSASRDSVYEQYF
TRBV18	many	TRBJ2-3	NA	TGTGCCAGCTCACCTAGGACTTCCCTAGATACGCAGTATTTT	CASSPRTSLDTQYF
TRBV7-8	many	TRBJ2-2	NA	TGTGCCAGCAGCTTAGCTAGGTCCTACACCGGGGAGCTGTTTTTT	CASSLARSYTGELFF
TRBV6-2/TRBV6-3	NA	TRBJ2-3	NA	TGTGCCAGCAGGCGGGACTTGACAGATACGCAGTATTTT	CASRRDLTDTQYF
TRBV28	few	TRBJ2-1	NA	TGTGCCAGCAGCAATCGGACAAGGACCCCTTACAATGAGCAGTTCTTC	CASSNRTRTPYNEQFF
TRBV7-9	NA	TRBJ2-3	TRBD1	TGTGCCAGCAGCTACACAGGGGATGGGACAGATACGCAGTATTTT	CASSYTGDGTDTQYF
TRBV7-9	NA	TRBJ2-3	TRBD2	TGTGCCAGCAGCCCCGGACTAGCGGGGGCCAGCACAGATACGCAGTATTTT	CASSPGLAGASTDTQYF
TRBV12-3/TRBV12-4	NA	TRBJ2-1	NA	TGTGCCAGCAGTTGGACATCGGGCAATGAGCAGTTCTTC	CASSWTSGNEQFF
TRBV6-5	NA	TRBJ2-2	NA	TGTGCCAGCAGTTACTCGAGTTCCTCCGGGGAGCTGTTTTTT	CASSYSSSSGELFF
TRBV6-5	few	TRBJ2-5	TRBD2	TGTGCCAGCAGTTACTCGGTCAGGGAGGGAGAGACCCAGTACTTC	CASSYSVREGETQYF
TRBV25-1	few	TRBJ2-7	TRBD1	TGTGCCAGCAGTGAATTTGGAGGGACAGGGGCGGACGAGCAGTACTTC	CASSEFGGTGADEQYF
TRBV12-3/TRBV12-4	few	TRBJ2-5	NA	TGTGCCAGCAGTGCCCCTTTGGGGGAGACCCAGTACTTC	CASSAPLGETQYF
TRBV27	many	TRBJ2-1	NA	TGTGCCAGCAGTTTATCCTCCAGCAATGAGCAGTTCTTC	CASSLSSSNEQFF
TRBV12-3/TRBV12-4	few	TRBJ2-3	NA	TGTGCCAGCAGCGCGTCGAGCAGAGATACGCAGTATTTT	CASSASSRDTQYF
TRBV27	NA	TRBJ2-1	NA	TGTGCCAGCAGTTTCGAGGGGGGGGCCTACAATGAGCAGTTCTTC	CASSFEGGAYNEQFF